This T cell receptor (beta chain) appears in the sequencing data of a study of read filtering for tumor transcriptome and immune sequencing. Overall study results and limits: Correlation between methods rose after single-read clonotypes were removed.

The CDR3 covers 12 residues. Germline CDR1 is SQVTM and CDR2 is ANQGSEA. The count of this clonotype is one. Its antigen remains unidentified. Since a much larger clone is just one base distant, this may be a read error. The library was built from about 400 ng RNA with molecular barcoded adaptors for alpha/delta and beta/gamma chains. Via MiXCR, TCRdb re-called the reads, giving one row per CDR3 protein. The data show roughly 130,000 distinct CDR3 sequences, under 15% seen once. Bone marrow was sampled from every patient at the time of active disease. The origin of this receptor is a donor at least 40 years old with multiple myeloma. This chain links TRBV29-1 with TRBJ2-1; no clear D. Sequencing input: a population of CD138-negative cells sorted from bone marrow. The CDR3 sequence: CSVEGPPDEQLF. In nucleotides, the CDR3 is TGCAGCGTTGAAGGTCCACCCGATGAGCAGCTCTTC.